This is a list of T cell receptor beta chains from one sample in a study of identical twins. TCRdb used MiXCR to reprocess the 5' RACE reads, holding one entry per CDR3 protein. This table has approximately 280,000 distinct CDR3 sequences, 8% to 9% appearing once. This same sample was also part of a study on yellow fever vaccine responses in identical twins.

Specimen: memory (CD45RO+) T cells sorted from blood. These receptors originate from a young woman in good health. The CDR3 runs from the conserved cysteine through the conserved F or W. D genes are given only for firm matches. Not every row has a clone size; where given, it reads once, few, many or a size class.

many,TRBV12-3/TRBV12-4,TRBJ2-1,TRBD1,CASRGTAPGFGQFF,TGTGCCAGCAGAGGGACAGCACCGGGGTTCGGGCAGTTCTTC
.,TRBV9,TRBJ2-5,.,CASSVLGGYPQETQYF,TGTGCCAGCAGCGTACTGGGGGGCTATCCCCAAGAGACCCAGTACTTC
many,TRBV12-3/TRBV12-4,TRBJ2-1,TRBD2,CASSRLAGGIYEQFF,TGTGCCAGCAGTCGACTAGCGGGAGGAATCTATGAGCAGTTCTTC
many,TRBV5-1,TRBJ2-3,.,CASSPGRGGTDTQYF,TGCGCCAGCAGTCCGGGACGAGGGGGCACAGATACGCAGTATTTT
.,TRBV5-1,TRBJ2-5,TRBD2,CASSLRSSGRSSETQYF,TGCGCCAGCAGCTTGAGGTCTAGCGGGAGGTCGTCGGAGACCCAGTACTTC
few,TRBV6-4,TRBJ2-3,.,CASSDGESATDTQYF,TGTGCCAGCAGTGACGGTGAGAGCGCCACAGATACGCAGTATTTT
.,TRBV12-3/TRBV12-4,TRBJ2-1,TRBD1,CASSQGPGTGGLSSYNEQFF,TGTGCCAGCAGTCAAGGCCCCGGGACAGGGGGCTTGAGCTCCTACAATGAGCAGTTCTTC
many,TRBV12-3/TRBV12-4,TRBJ2-1,.,CASRLGLYEQFF,TGTGCCAGCAGACTAGGGCTCTATGAGCAGTTCTTC
.,TRBV7-7,TRBJ2-5,TRBD2,CASSLNPRTSGRSETQYF,TGTGCCAGCAGCCTCAATCCACGGACTAGCGGGAGATCGGAGACCCAGTACTTC
.,TRBV7-8,TRBJ2-5,TRBD2,CASSFRGVQETQYF,TGTGCCAGCAGCTTCCGGGGGGTCCAAGAGACCCAGTACTTC
few,TRBV20-1,TRBJ2-3,TRBD1,CSAKTGGRSSDTQYF,TGCAGTGCTAAAACAGGGGGTCGAAGTTCAGATACGCAGTATTTT
many,TRBV2,TRBJ2-1,.,CASSEALSRGKQFF,TGTGCCAGCAGTGAAGCGCTTTCCAGGGGTAAGCAGTTCTTC
.,TRBV28,TRBJ2-5,.,CASSQVRAGKKTQYF,TGTGCCAGCAGCCAAGTTCGTGCGGGGAAAAAGACCCAGTACTTC
.,TRBV3-1,TRBJ1-1,TRBD1,CASRDRGKMNTEAFF,TGTGCCAGCAGGGACAGGGGAAAGATGAACACTGAAGCTTTCTTT
.,TRBV3-1,TRBJ2-2,TRBD2,CASRRTSGGAVAGELFF,TGTGCCAGCAGGCGGACTAGCGGGGGGGCCGTGGCCGGGGAGCTGTTTTTT
many,TRBV28,TRBJ2-5,TRBD2,CASSLASGETQYF,TGTGCCAGCAGTTTAGCTAGCGGTGAGACCCAGTACTTC
many,TRBV24-1,TRBJ2-2,.,CATSDFVGELFF,TGTGCCACCAGTGATTTTGTCGGGGAGCTGTTTTTT
few,TRBV10-2,TRBJ2-3,.,CASGRMGHTDTQYF,TGCGCCAGCGGGCGAATGGGGCACACAGATACGCAGTATTTT
few,TRBV6-5,TRBJ2-1,TRBD2,CASSYLSGREYNEQFF,TGTGCCAGCAGCTACCTCAGCGGGAGGGAATACAATGAGCAGTTCTTC
many,TRBV20-1,TRBJ1-1,.,CSARDQGLGSTEAFF,TGCAGTGCTAGAGATCAGGGGTTAGGGAGCACTGAAGCTTTCTTT
many,TRBV5-1,TRBJ2-7,TRBD2,CASSLAGGSYYEQYF,TGCGCCAGCAGCTTAGCGGGAGGCTCCTACTACGAGCAGTACTTC
few,TRBV6-5,TRBJ2-4,TRBD2,CASSYGTSGSGAAKNIQYF,TGTGCCAGCAGTTACGGGACTAGCGGGAGTGGGGCAGCCAAAAACATTCAGTACTTC
.,TRBV11-2,TRBJ2-2,TRBD2,CASSLVGTSGVTGELFF,TGTGCCAGCAGCTTAGTAGGGACTAGCGGGGTCACCGGGGAGCTGTTTTTT
few,TRBV25-1,TRBJ2-7,TRBD1,CASSDPPPGTGGQGQYF,TGTGCCAGCAGTGACCCCCCCCCCGGGACAGGGGGGCAGGGGCAGTACTTC
few,TRBV7-2,TRBJ2-6,TRBD1,CAPTGGALSGANVLTF,TGTGCCCCGACAGGGGGAGCTCTCTCTGGGGCCAACGTCCTGACTTTC
few,TRBV2,TRBJ2-1,.,CASTAREGYNEQFF,TGTGCCAGCACGGCTAGAGAGGGGTACAATGAGCAGTTCTTC
.,TRBV20-1,TRBJ2-3,.,CSARDGVDTQYF,TGCAGTGCTAGAGATGGGGTAGATACGCAGTATTTT
few,TRBV7-3,TRBJ2-3,.,CASSLRGTGPPDTQYF,TGTGCCAGCAGCTTGAGGGGTACAGGTCCCCCCGATACGCAGTATTTT
.,TRBV11-2,TRBJ2-3,TRBD2,CASSPKTSGITDTQYF,TGTGCCAGCAGCCCCAAGACTAGCGGGATCACAGATACGCAGTATTTT
.,TRBV20-1,TRBJ2-5,.,CSAVARETQYF,TGCAGTGCCGTAGCGAGAGAGACCCAGTACTTC
.,TRBV25-1,TRBJ2-1,TRBD2,CASSELAGNNEQFF,TGTGCCAGCAGTGAACTAGCGGGAAACAATGAGCAGTTCTTC
few,TRBV7-8,TRBJ1-2,.,CASSLAEYREAYGYTF,TGTGCCAGCAGCTTAGCGGAGTACAGGGAGGCCTATGGCTACACCTTC
few,TRBV5-4,TRBJ2-4,.,CASSLYRAESIQYF,TGTGCCAGCAGCTTGTACAGGGCAGAGAGCATTCAGTACTTC
.,TRBV2,TRBJ2-7,TRBD2,CASSATSGSEQYF,TGTGCCAGCAGTGCGACTAGCGGATCCGAGCAGTACTTC
few,TRBV2,TRBJ2-7,.,CASSKTAYEQYF,TGTGCCAGCAGTAAGACAGCCTACGAGCAGTACTTC
.,TRBV6-1,TRBJ2-1,TRBD2,CASSSPSGSNYEQFF,TGTGCCAGCAGTAGCCCTAGCGGGAGTAACTATGAGCAGTTCTTC
many,TRBV7-2,TRBJ1-5,TRBD1,CASSRDRLGQPQHF,TGTGCCAGCAGCCGGGACAGATTGGGTCAGCCCCAGCATTTT
many,TRBV4-2,TRBJ2-1,TRBD2,CASSFRTSSGNEQFF,TGTGCCAGCAGCTTCCGGACTAGTTCAGGCAATGAGCAGTTCTTC
many,TRBV6-5,TRBJ1-4,.,CASSYSGPRGNEKLFF,TGTGCCAGCAGTTACTCGGGACCTCGAGGGAATGAAAAACTGTTTTTT
many,TRBV6-1,TRBJ2-2,.,CASMEVNTGELFF,TGTGCCAGCATGGAGGTTAACACCGGGGAGCTGTTTTTT
few,TRBV25-1,TRBJ2-4,TRBD2,CASSGPSGGAKNIQYF,TGTGCCAGCAGTGGTCCTAGCGGGGGAGCCAAAAACATTCAGTACTTC
.,TRBV27,TRBJ2-2,.,CASSFMGPTGELFF,TGTGCCAGCAGTTTTATGGGACCAACCGGGGAGCTGTTTTTT
few,TRBV7-7,TRBJ2-2,TRBD1,CASSSQGWNTGELFF,TGTGCCAGCAGCTCACAGGGGTGGAACACCGGGGAGCTGTTTTTT
few,TRBV9,TRBJ2-7,TRBD1,CASSVSGGLTYYEQYF,TGTGCCAGCAGCGTATCAGGGGGCCTTACATACTACGAGCAGTACTTC